One sample yielded the 15 T cell receptor beta chains listed below, sequenced in a study of control samples from healthy donors and cancer patients. The method was immunoSEQ multiplex PCR; TCRdb's version includes in-frame clones alone and lacks a portion of them. The sample carries tens of thousands of clones, about three quarters recorded once. Sequencing used formalin-fixed, paraffin-embedded tissue. These receptors were taken from a male donor with melanoma.

This chain connects TRBV27 to TRBJ1-2; the D is unclear. CDR3 length: 16 residues. V lost 3 bases, J lost 4 bases, and 18 bases lay in between. The germline V gene has CDR1 MNHEY and CDR2 SMNVEV (reference sequence). The CDR3 coding sequence is TGTGCCAGCAGTTTTGGGCGCTCCCCCGTCCTCTATGGCTACACCTTC. Its translation: CASSFGRSPVLYGYTF.

In its sample, this clone was seen many times. Other DNA sequences from this sample encode an identical CDR3 as well. The rearrangement links TRBV28 to TRBJ2-1; 9 nucleotides line up with TRBD2. J lost 8 bases, V lost 6 bases, and 11 bases had no gene match. The CDR3 has 15 amino acids. Looked up from germline, CDR1 is MDHEN and CDR2 is SYDVKM. This chain's CDR3 is CASRPPGLAIDEQFF. The CDR3 DNA reads as TGTGCCAGCAGGCCACCGGGACTAGCTATCGATGAGCAGTTCTTC.

A single count supports this clone. The chain combines TRBV6-6 with TRBJ2-3; 7 bases align to TRBD2. V dropped 4 bases and J dropped 2; count of bases not matched to a gene: 6. The V gene's germline CDR1 is MNHNY and CDR2 SVGAGI (reference sequence). The CDR3 covers 15 residues. Here the CDR3 reads CASSSPAGLTDTQYF. CDR3 bases: TGTGCCAGCAGTTCCCCAGCGGGGCTCACAGATACGCAGTATTTT.

Only one count was recorded for this clone. The chain links TRBV10-3 to TRBJ2-7; possibly TRBD2 for D (6 bases). Trimming removed 1 base at V and 3 bases at J, with 13 bases between. The germline gives CDR1 ENHRY, CDR2 SYGVKD. The CDR3 contains 15 residues. The CDR3: CAISEWTGDLYEQYF. In DNA, the CDR3 is TGTGCCATCAGTGAGTGGACGGGAGACCTCTACGAGCAGTACTTC.

This sequence joins TRBV3-1 (or the pseudogene TRBV3-2) and TRBJ1-1; 7 bases map to TRBD1. This CDR3 contains 15 residues. Germline CDR1 is LGHDT and CDR2 is YNNKEL (reference sequence). The V segment lost 2 bases and the J segment 5 bases; nucleotides outside the gene matches: 8. The CDR3 DNA reads as TGTGCCAGCAGCCAACACCGGGACAGTGGAACTGAAGCTTTCTTT. It is translated as CASSQHRDSGTEAFF.

This clone came up many times. The chain has TRBV6-6 and TRBJ2-1; D is ambiguous. Trimming cost V 6 bases and J 6 bases, with 6 bases left between them. This CDR3 contains 11 residues. Germline V gives CDR1 MNHNY, CDR2 SVGAGI (reference sequence). CDR3 residues: CASRDVNEQFF. The CDR3 DNA follows: TGTGCCAGCAGGGACGTCAATGAGCAGTTCTTC.

This rearrangement joins TRBV20-1 to TRBJ1-2; D unclear. Germline values: CDR1 DFQATT, CDR2 SNEGSKA (reference sequence). This CDR3 spans 10 amino acids. Trimming pared 3 bases from V and 8 bases from J, leaving 7 bases between. The CDR3 region has the DNA TGCAGTGCTAGTGATTACGGCTACACCTTC. Its protein product is CSASDYGYTF.

The rearrangement uses TRBV7-8 and TRBJ2-1, with no clear D. Germline V CDR1 and CDR2: SGHVS, FQNEAQ. The length of the CDR3 is 13 residues. The V and J ends lost 5 bases and 12 bases respectively, with 17 bases between them. The CDR3 loop reads CASSPRLGPRQFF. In DNA, the CDR3 is TGTGCCAGCAGCCCCCGACTCGGTCCGCGGCAGTTCTTC.

V gene TRBV2 combines with J gene TRBJ2-1; the match to TRBD1 covers 10 bases. The CDR3 covers 12 residues. V was pared by 8 bases and J by 10 bases, with 5 bases of the junction left unmatched. Germline CDR1 and CDR2: SNHLY and FYNNEI. Here the CDR3 reads CASWGQGNEQFF. Here the CDR3 DNA reads TGTGCCAGCTGGGGACAGGGGAACGAGCAGTTCTTC. The entire variable domain, with the rest obtained from reference TRBV2 and TRBJ2-1, is as follows: EPEVTQTPSHQVTQMGQEVILRCVPISNHLYFYWYRQILGQKVEFLVSFYNNEISEKSEIFDDQFSVERPDGSNFTLKIRSTKLEDSAMYFCASWGQGNEQFFGPGTRLTVL.

V gene TRBV19 combines with J gene TRBJ2-3; D gene uncertain. The CDR3 contains 13 residues. V lost 4 bases and J lost 6, with 11 bases in between. The V gene's germline CDR1 is LNHDA and CDR2 SQIVND (reference sequence). CDR3 bases: TGTGCCAGTAGTAAAGCGTGGGGTGATACGCAGTATTTT. It codes for CASSKAWGDTQYF.

The J gene is TRBJ2-2, the V gene TRBV7-3; D uncertain. The germline gives CDR1 SGHTA, CDR2 FQGTGA. Trimming took off 7 bases at V and 4 bases at J, with 13 bases between the two ends. The CDR3 extends over 14 amino acids. Here the CDR3 reads CASTVAPSTGELFF. The CDR3 bases are TGTGCCAGCACGGTAGCCCCCTCCACCGGGGAGCTGTTTTTT.

The chain is built from TRBV27 and TRBJ2-7, with TRBD2 identical over 7 bases. CDR3 length: 14 residues. Losses at the gene ends were 3 bases for V and 6 bases for J; bases not matched to a gene: 8. Germline CDR1 is MNHEY and CDR2 is SMNVEV (reference sequence). CDR3 protein: CASSLGGRNGEQYF. For the CDR3, the DNA is TGTGCCAGCAGTTTGGGGGGGAGGAATGGCGAGCAGTACTTC.

The J gene is TRBJ1-2, the V gene TRBV4-2, with no clear D. The CDR3 contains 14 residues. The V gene lost 6 bases and the J gene lost 4 bases, with 15 bases spanning the gap. CDR1 is LGHNA, CDR2 YNFKEQ, per germline. The CDR3 DNA follows: TGTGCCAGCAGTCTGACTGGTCTCGGCTATGGCTACACCTTC. It encodes CASSLTGLGYGYTF.

This sequence joins TRBV7-9 and TRBJ2-7; D may correspond to TRBD1 or TRBD2 (5 bases each). Germline CDR1 SEHNR, CDR2 FQNEAQ (reference sequence). Trimming left V 7 bases short and J 2 bases short, with 15 bases between. This CDR3 is 14 amino acids long. The CDR3 coding sequence is TGTGCCAGCACTTTAGATGGGGGAACCTACGAGCAGTACTTC. It yields the protein CASTLDGGTYEQYF.

Notes on this clone: Its ends do not fully match the called genes, so a read error is possible. The chain links TRBV19 to TRBJ2-1; TRBD1 matches at 9 bases. This CDR3 contains 13 residues. Germline V gene data show CDR1 as LNHDA and CDR2 as SQIVND (reference sequence). The CDR3, as DNA: TGTGCCAGTACCGCGAATCTACCGGGACAGGGAGTCTTC. It specifies CASTANLPGQGVF.